These 30 T cell receptor beta chains originate from one sample sequenced in a study of T cells in Graves' hyperthyroidism and ophthalmopathy. TCR beta CDR3 region amplification was performed from RNA transcripts. The HTBI set primed first-round TCR CDR3 RT-PCR. TCRdb processed the multiplex PCR reads anew with MiXCR; each CDR3 protein has one entry. This sample yields some 200,000 distinct CDR3 sequences, of which about a sixth are seen a single time; roughly 55% belongs to the top ten. The specimen sequenced was blood. These receptors came from a woman in her forties or fifties with Graves' hyperthyroidism.

The table lists this clonotype with many counts. CDR3 residues: CASTGLMGGNTEAFF. CDR3 nucleotides: TGTGCCAGCACAGGATTGATGGGTGGTAACACTGAAGCTTTCTTT. The chain joins TRBV12-3 or TRBV12-4 to TRBJ1-1; D not resolved. CDR3 length: 15 residues. The V gene lost 7 bases and the J gene lost 2 bases, with 17 bases spanning the gap.

At least ten counts were recorded for this clonotype. This chain joins TRBV20-1 and TRBJ2-1, with 9 bases lining up with TRBD2. Germline CDR1 and CDR2: DFQATT and SNEGSKA (reference sequence). J was trimmed by 9 bases and V by 3 bases; bases with no gene match: 6. The CDR3 totals 13 residues. Here the CDR3 DNA reads TGCAGTGCTAGCGGGACTAGCCATGGTGAGCAGTTCTTC. Amino acids: CSASGTSHGEQFF.

This clonotype was seen repeatedly, ten times or more. The rearrangement uses TRBV2 and TRBJ1-2, with 7 bases fitting TRBD1. The J segment lost 5 bases and the V segment lost 4 bases, leaving 10 bases of the junction unmatched. In germline, CDR1 is SNHLY, CDR2 FYNNEI. The CDR3 length is 15 residues. CDR3 bases: TGTGCCAGCAGTGTTGAGGCAGGGGGGAATTATGGCTACACCTTC. It encodes CASSVEAGGNYGYTF.

With regard to this clonotype: This may arise from a read error, as a much more abundant clone is one base away. V usage is TRBV9 and J usage is TRBJ2-7; TRBD2 aligns across 11 bases. CDR1 and CDR2 from the germline V gene are SGDLS and YYNGEE. The CDR3 is 17 residues long. The J segment lost 7 bases and the V segment lost 0 bases, leaving 12 bases of the junction unmatched. In nucleotides, the CDR3 is TGTGCCAGCAGCGTAGTCCCGACTAGCGGGGTAGACAATGAGCAGTACTTC. The encoded protein is CASSVVPTSGVDNEQYF.

This clonotype was counted ten times or more. This chain joins TRBV29-1 and TRBJ2-1; 12 positions agree with TRBD2. This CDR3 is built from 16 residues. CDR1 is SQVTM, CDR2 ANQGSEA, per germline. V trimming: 8 bases; J trimming: 3 bases; junction bases outside the gene matches: 11. CDR3 sequence: CSLRLAGVPLYNEQFF. In nucleotides, the CDR3 is TGCAGCCTCCGACTAGCGGGAGTCCCCCTCTACAATGAGCAGTTCTTC.

The table lists this clonotype with many counts. V gene TRBV20-1 combines with J gene TRBJ2-7, with 8 bases lining up with TRBD2. CDR1 and CDR2 from the germline V gene are DFQATT and SNEGSKA (reference sequence). The CDR3 covers 14 residues. V shed 4 bases and J 3 bases; nucleotides not matched to a gene: 8. CDR3 nucleotide sequence: TGCAGTGCTAAGGGATTAGCGGGGAACTACGAGCAGTACTTC. Translating it yields CSAKGLAGNYEQYF.

This clonotype was found a few times. V is TRBV7-2 and J is TRBJ1-2; TRBD1 agrees at 11 bases. The CDR3 sequence is 17 residues long. Germline loops: CDR1 SGHTA, CDR2 FQGNSA. Losses at the gene ends were 1 base for V and 6 bases for J; bases not matched to a gene: 10. CDR3 nucleotide sequence: TGTGCCAGCAGCTTAGATGGGACAGGGGGGGGATTGAATGGCTACACCTTC. Its translation: CASSLDGTGGGLNGYTF.

Details on this clonotype: This may be a read error: a much more frequent sequence differs by one nucleotide. The chain recombines TRBV24-1 with TRBJ2-5; TRBD1 matches 8 bases. Germline CDR1 KGHDR, CDR2 SFDVKD. The length of the CDR3 is 14 residues. DNA for the CDR3: TGTGCCACCAGTACAACCGGGACAGGAGAGATCCAGTACTTC. It encodes CATSTTGTGEIQYF.

This rearrangement joins TRBV5-1 to TRBJ2-5, with D perhaps TRBD2 (5 bases). V lost 4 bases to trimming and J lost 2 bases, with 9 bases between them. Germline CDR1 reads SGHRS; CDR2 reads YFSETQ. The CDR3 contains 13 residues. The CDR3 protein is CASSTGGQETQYF. In DNA, the CDR3 is TGCGCCAGCAGCACCGGAGGACAAGAGACCCAGTACTTC.

This clonotype was observed at least ten times. The chain couples TRBV20-1 to TRBJ2-4, with 8 bases aligning to TRBD1. The V segment lost 3 bases and the J segment 9 bases; nucleotides outside the gene matches: 7. This CDR3 has 13 residues. CDR1 is DFQATT, CDR2 SNEGSKA, per germline (reference sequence). CDR3 coding DNA: TGCAGTGCTAGTGGTGGACAGGGCGGCATTCAGTACTTC. This codes for CSASGGQGGIQYF.

V usage is TRBV5-1 and J usage is TRBJ1-3; tentatively, D is TRBD1 (6 bases). CDR1 is SGHRS and CDR2 is YFSETQ in the germline V gene. Trimming removed 3 bases at V and 2 bases at J, with 9 bases between. The CDR3 runs 14 residues. CDR3 sequence reads: CASSSHRAGNTIYF. The CDR3 DNA follows: TGCGCCAGCAGCTCCCACAGGGCTGGAAACACCATATATTTT.

This clonotype was detected once. This could be a read error, since a much larger clone is one nucleotide away. The chain recombines TRBV20-1 with TRBJ2-1; 12 positions agree with TRBD2. This CDR3 region has 14 residues. With 6 bases clipped from V and 10 bases from J, the junction kept 10 bases outside the gene matches. Germline V gene sequence: CDR1 DFQATT, CDR2 SNEGSKA (reference sequence). The CDR3 here is CSAGTSGPVGEQFF. The CDR3 DNA sequence: TGCAGTGCCGGGACTAGCGGGCCCGTCGGCGAGCAGTTCTTC.

This clonotype was detected many times. This chain joins TRBV7-3 and TRBJ2-3; TRBD2 matches at 13 bases. In germline, CDR1 is SGHTA, CDR2 FQGTGA. The CDR3 runs to 18 residues. V was clipped by 4 bases and J by 2 bases; unmatched bases: 9. The CDR3 DNA is TGTGCCAGCAGCTCCGGACTAGCGGGGGATCCACCCACAGATACGCAGTATTTT. Translation gives CASSSGLAGDPPTDTQYF.

The V gene is TRBV5-1, the J gene TRBJ2-4, with TRBD1 identical over 9 bases. V lost 0 bases, J lost 0 bases, and 4 bases stayed unmatched. CDR1 is SGHRS and CDR2 is YFSETQ in the germline V gene. This CDR3 has 17 residues. CDR3 sequence reads: CASSLDRGPGAKNIQYF. CDR3 nucleotides: TGCGCCAGCAGCTTGGACAGGGGGCCGGGAGCCAAAAACATTCAGTACTTC. The whole variable domain, remainder taken from reference TRBV5-1 and TRBJ2-4, is KAGVTQTPRYLIKTRGQQVTLSCSPISGHRSVSWYQQTPGQGLQFLFEYFSETQRNKGNFPGRFSGRQFSNSRSEMNVSTLELGDSALYLCASSLDRGPGAKNIQYFGAGTRLSVL.

This clonotype appeared many times. The chain combines TRBV20-1 with TRBJ1-1; no reliable D call. V was clipped by 6 bases and J by 3 bases, with 14 bases between them. Germline loops: CDR1 DFQATT, CDR2 SNEGSKA (reference sequence). The CDR3 covers 13 residues. The CDR3 loop is CSARGEWDTEAFF. The CDR3 DNA follows: TGCAGTGCCCGAGGTGAGTGGGACACTGAAGCTTTCTTT.

This chain joins TRBV7-8 and TRBJ1-1; D unclear. The CDR3 has 11 amino acids. V was shortened by 4 bases and J by 7 bases, with 7 bases between the two germline ends. Germline V gives CDR1 SGHVS, CDR2 FQNEAQ. This chain's CDR3 is CASSSHREAFF. In DNA, the CDR3 is TGTGCCAGCAGCTCCCATCGTGAAGCTTTCTTT. Complete variable domain (other parts from reference TRBV7-8 and TRBJ1-1): GAGVSQSPRYKVAKRGQDVALRCDPISGHVSLFWYQQALGQGPEFLTYFQNEAQLDKSGLPSDRFFAERPEGSVSTLKIQRTQQEDSAVYLCASSSHREAFFGQGTRLTVV.

At least ten counts were recorded for this clonotype. V and J are TRBV12-3 or TRBV12-4 and TRBJ2-7; TRBD2 might be the D (6 bases). Between the trimmed V and J ends, which lost 2 bases and 0 bases, there was a span of 8 bases. This CDR3 contains 14 residues. CDR3 nucleotides: TGTGCCAGCAGTTTAAGCGGGTCCTCCTACGAGCAGTACTTC. It yields the protein CASSLSGSSYEQYF.

This clonotype has ten or more counts. CDR3 bases: TGTGCCACGACCGGGGCGAACAATGAGCAGTTCTTC. Translated: CATTGANNEQFF. The J gene is TRBJ2-1, the V gene TRBV24-1; TRBD1 or TRBD2 may be the D gene (5 bases each). CDR3 length: 12 residues. Germline CDR1 and CDR2: KGHDR and SFDVKD. Deletions cut 10 bases from V and 5 bases from J, with 11 bases between.

Concerning this clonotype itself: Compared with germline, one end of the junction differs, possibly owing to a read error. This sequence joins TRBV19 and TRBJ2-2; TRBD2 is a possible D gene (5 bases). Germline loops: CDR1 LNHDA, CDR2 SQIVND (reference sequence). CDR3 size: 16 residues. CDR3 loop: CASRGGGAPNTGELSF. In DNA, the CDR3 is TGTGCCAGTAGAGGCGGCGGCGCTCCGAACACCGGGGAGCTGTCTTTT.

This clonotype was seen only a few times. This chain links TRBV20-1 with TRBJ1-5, with no clear D. The CDR3 sequence is 14 residues long. Germline V gene data show CDR1 as DFQATT and CDR2 as SNEGSKA (reference sequence). The V and J ends lost 3 bases and 3 bases respectively, with 12 bases between them. CDR3 region: CSASLDPFNQPQHF. In nucleotides, the CDR3 is TGCAGTGCTAGCTTGGACCCCTTCAATCAGCCCCAGCATTTT.

Many counts were recorded for this clonotype. The chain combines TRBV27 with TRBJ2-7; 7 nucleotides match TRBD2. CDR3 length: 16 residues. CDR1 and CDR2 (germline): MNHEY, SMNVEV (reference sequence). The V segment lost 5 bases and the J segment 1 base; nucleotides outside the gene matches: 11. CDR3 DNA: TGTGCCAGCAGTGCCGGCCCCGGGCGGGAGTCCTACGAGCAGTACTTC. Its protein is CASSAGPGRESYEQYF.

This clonotype showed up many times. The V call is TRBV3-1, the J call TRBJ1-2, with 11 nucleotides matching TRBD1. The CDR3 contains 16 residues. The trim removed 2 bases at V and 2 bases at J, leaving 4 bases unmatched. Germline V lookup: CDR1 LGHDT, CDR2 YNNKEL (reference sequence). CDR3 coding DNA: TGTGCCAGCAGCCAAAGGACAGGGGGCTCGAACTATGGCTACACCTTC. Translated, it gives CASSQRTGGSNYGYTF.

This clonotype was seen many times. The V and J genes are TRBV19 and TRBJ1-2, with 8 bases lining up with TRBD1. V lost 7 bases, J lost 5 bases, and 6 bases stayed unmatched. Germline lookup yields CDR1 LNHDA and CDR2 SQIVND (reference sequence). The CDR3 totals 13 residues. As DNA, the CDR3 is TGTGCCAGTACCCCGACAGGGGAGTATGGCTACACCTTC. Its translation: CASTPTGEYGYTF.

In its sample, this clonotype was seen many times. This chain uses TRBV20-1 with TRBJ2-3; D might be TRBD1 (6 bases). V dropped 6 bases and J dropped 5 bases, with 15 bases sitting between them. From germline, CDR1 is DFQATT and CDR2 SNEGSKA (reference sequence). The CDR3 extends over 13 amino acids. As DNA, the CDR3 is TGCAGTGCGACCACCCAGGGGATAGATACGCAGTATTTT. Translating it yields CSATTQGIDTQYF.

This chain links TRBV3-1 with TRBJ2-1; D remains ambiguous. CDR1 is LGHDT and CDR2 is YNNKEL in the germline V gene (reference sequence). Trimming removed 1 base from V and 6 bases from J, with 7 bases in between. The CDR3 length is 13 residues. The CDR3 coding sequence is TGTGCCAGCAGCCAAGTGGCGATCAATGAGCAGTTCTTC. Protein: CASSQVAINEQFF.

The table lists this clonotype with many counts. This chain joins TRBV28 and TRBJ1-5; D is uncertain. The CDR3 spans 12 residues. Trimming removed 6 bases at V and 6 bases at J, with 9 bases between. Germline values: CDR1 MDHEN, CDR2 SYDVKM. CDR3 residues: CASSSPVQPQHF. For the CDR3, the DNA is TGTGCCAGCAGCTCACCCGTTCAGCCCCAGCATTTT.

The J gene is TRBJ2-2, the V gene TRBV12-3 or TRBV12-4; tentative D call: TRBD1 (6 bases). Trimming removed 5 bases from V and 7 bases from J, with 17 bases in between. The CDR3 contains 15 residues. CDR3 residues: CASSPVQGIGGELFF. In nucleotides, the CDR3 is TGTGCCAGCAGTCCGGTACAGGGAATCGGCGGGGAGCTGTTTTTT.

This clonotype was observed a few times. The chain carries TRBV20-1 and TRBJ2-6; TRBD2 might be the D (5 bases). This CDR3 has 14 amino acids. Trimming left V 4 bases short and J 2 bases short, with 9 bases between. Germline loops: CDR1 DFQATT, CDR2 SNEGSKA (reference sequence). This chain's CDR3 is CSATSGTGANVLTF. The CDR3 region has the DNA TGCAGTGCTACCTCGGGAACTGGGGCCAACGTCCTGACTTTC.

This clonotype has a count of ten or more. The V and J genes are TRBV3-1 and TRBJ2-7, with D possibly being TRBD1 (6 bases). V was shortened by 4 bases and J by 3 bases, with 10 bases between the two germline ends. Per the germline V gene, CDR1 is LGHDT and CDR2 is YNNKEL (reference sequence). The CDR3 consists of 13 residues. The CDR3 sequence: CASSPRGIYEQYF. For the CDR3, the DNA is TGTGCCAGCAGCCCCAGGGGCATCTACGAGCAGTACTTC.

This clonotype has a count of ten or more. V usage is TRBV20-1 and J usage is TRBJ2-5; D might be TRBD1 or TRBD2, each matching 5 bases. The germline V gene encodes CDR1 DFQATT and CDR2 SNEGSKA (reference sequence). V was cut by 4 bases and J by 4 bases, with 10 bases left in between. The CDR3 contains 12 residues. CDR3 bases: TGCAGTGCTACAGGGAGTGGAGAGACCCAGTACTTC. Translation: CSATGSGETQYF.